The TCR beta chain described here comes from a study of read filtering for tumor transcriptome and immune sequencing. Trimming removed 7 bases from V and 2 bases from J, with 14 bases in between. The CDR3 spans 14 residues. Germline V gene data show CDR1 as MNHNS and CDR2 as SASEGT. On this clonotype: Since a much larger clone is just one base distant, this may be a read error.

The library was built from about 400 ng RNA with molecular barcoded adaptors for alpha/delta and beta/gamma chains. TCRdb recomputed calls from the reads with MiXCR, one row per CDR3 protein. The sample yields 35,000 to 40,000 distinct CDR3 sequences, around 15% seen once. The genes are TRBV6-1 and TRBJ2-5; possible D gene TRBD2, 5 bases. The clonotype was recovered from a donor aged 40 or over with multiple myeloma. Sequenced material: a population of CD138-negative cells sorted from bone marrow. The chain's CDR3 is CASNRLPIQETQYF. In DNA, the CDR3 is TGTGCCAGCAATAGACTACCTATACAAGAGACCCAGTACTTC.